One and the same sample provided the 30 T cell receptor beta chains below, sequenced in a study of blood T cell repertoires in COVID-19. The assay was immunoSEQ multiplex PCR, and TCRdb's table has in-frame clones only and misses some. The sample carries roughly 300,000 clones, around 86% recorded once. The material sequenced was peripheral blood. The receptors were gathered from a woman aged 60-75 years with active or convalescent COVID-19.

The chain carries TRBV14 and TRBJ2-5; unclear D gene. Germline lookup yields CDR1 SGHDN and CDR2 FVKESK. CDR3 length equals 14 residues. Trimming removed 2 bases from V and 3 bases from J, with 10 bases in between. CDR3 amino acids: CASSQSQSEETQYF. For the CDR3, the DNA is TGTGCCAGCAGCCAATCGCAGTCCGAAGAGACCCAGTACTTC.

The chain joins TRBV18 to TRBJ1-5, with 7 bases fitting TRBD1. The CDR3 loop spans 14 amino acids. The V and J ends lost 3 bases and 7 bases, in that order; junction bases with no gene match: 6. Germline V gives CDR1 KGHSH, CDR2 LQKENI. CDR3 protein: CASSPGQAGQPQHF. In DNA, the CDR3 is TGTGCCAGCTCACCTGGACAGGCCGGACAGCCCCAGCATTTT. The whole variable domain, filled in from reference TRBV18 and TRBJ1-5, reads NAGVMQNPRHLVRRRGQEARLRCSPMKGHSHVYWYRQLPEEGLKFMVYLQKENIIDESGMPKERFSAEFPKEGPSILRIQQVVRGDSAAYFCASSPGQAGQPQHFGDGTRLSIL.

The V gene is TRBV19, the J gene TRBJ1-1; 7 positions agree with TRBD1. Germline V CDR1 and CDR2: LNHDA, SQIVND (reference sequence). V was clipped by 6 bases and J by 4 bases; unmatched bases: 11. The CDR3 has 15 amino acids. CDR3 coding DNA: TGTGCCAGTAGACACCGGACAGGCACGGGCACTGAAGCTTTCTTT. As protein: CASRHRTGTGTEAFF.

The chain has TRBV7-9 and TRBJ1-1, with 8 bases lining up with TRBD1. CDR1 and CDR2 (germline): SEHNR, FQNEAQ (reference sequence). This CDR3 has 15 amino acids. V shed 2 bases and J 3 bases; nucleotides not matched to a gene: 5. CDR3 sequence reads: CASSLIGTGDTEAFF. CDR3 nucleotide sequence: TGTGCCAGCAGCTTAATAGGGACAGGAGACACTGAAGCTTTCTTT. The whole variable domain, remainder taken from reference TRBV7-9 and TRBJ1-1, is DTGVSQNPRHKITKRGQNVTFRCDPISEHNRLYWYRQTLGQGPEFLTYFQNEAQLEKSRLLSDRFSAERPKGSFSTLEIQRTEQGDSAMYLCASSLIGTGDTEAFFGQGTRLTVV.

This clone was recorded at least ten times. The CDR3 loop reads CASSPRGVRITEAFF. Here the CDR3 DNA reads TGTGCCAGTAGCCCCCGGGGGGTCCGTATAACTGAAGCTTTCTTT. V is TRBV19 and J is TRBJ1-1; D is perhaps TRBD1 (5 bases). Trimming cost V 6 bases and J 5 bases, with 19 bases left between them. This CDR3 is built from 15 residues. CDR1 and CDR2 (germline): LNHDA, SQIVND (reference sequence).

This clone turned up a few times. The V and J genes are TRBV5-4 and TRBJ1-2, with 8 bases aligning to TRBD1. The CDR3 totals 14 residues. From germline, CDR1 is SGHNT and CDR2 YYREEE (reference sequence). With 3 bases clipped from V and 4 bases from J, the junction kept 5 bases outside the gene matches. The CDR3 DNA sequence: TGTGCCAGCAGCTCCGGGACAGGAGGCTATGGCTACACCTTC. As protein: CASSSGTGGYGYTF.

CDR3 amino acids: CSVPPDNSPLHF. CDR3 bases: TGCAGCGTCCCCCCGGATAATTCACCCCTCCACTTT. This sequence joins TRBV29-1 and TRBJ1-6; unclear D gene. The CDR3 is made up of 12 amino acids. Germline V gene lookup returns CDR1 SQVTM and CDR2 ANQGSEA. The ends were cut back, 6 bases at V and 5 bases at J, with 8 bases in the middle. Full variable domain (remainder filled in from reference TRBV29-1 and TRBJ1-6): SAVISQKPSRDICQRGTSLTIQCQVDSQVTMMFWYRQQPGQSLTLIATANQGSEATYESGFVIDKFPISRPNLTFSTLTVSNMSPEDSSIYLCSVPPDNSPLHFGNGTRLTVT.

CDR3 in DNA: TGTGCCAGCAGATCGACCGGTAGCGGGGATACGCAGTATTTT. It translates to CASRSTGSGDTQYF. The chain links TRBV2 to TRBJ2-3; 7 nucleotides line up with TRBD2. Germline lookup yields CDR1 SNHLY and CDR2 FYNNEI. Unmatched junction bases numbered 9, after V lost 6 bases and J lost 6 bases. CDR3 length equals 14 residues. Filled out from reference TRBV2 and TRBJ2-3, the complete variable domain reads EPEVTQTPSHQVTQMGQEVILRCVPISNHLYFYWYRQILGQKVEFLVSFYNNEISEKSEIFDDQFSVERPDGSNFTLKIRSTKLEDSAMYFCASRSTGSGDTQYFGPGTRLTVL.

The rearrangement joins TRBV3-1 (or the pseudogene TRBV3-2) to TRBJ2-1, with 15 bases identical to TRBD2. The length of the CDR3 is 21 residues. V was pared by 1 base and J by 3 bases, with 13 bases of the junction left unmatched. Germline-derived CDR1 and CDR2 are LGHDT and YNNKEL (reference sequence). DNA for the CDR3: TGTGCCAGCAGCCAAGTAGTGCTAGGACTAGCGGGGGGGCAAGGCTACAATGAGCAGTTCTTC. Translating gives CASSQVVLGLAGGQGYNEQFF.

The chain carries TRBV10-3 and TRBJ1-2, with TRBD1 identical over 9 bases. This CDR3 contains 15 residues. With V trimmed by 0 bases and J by 4 bases, 3 bases remained unmatched. CDR1 and CDR2 from the germline V gene are ENHRY and SYGVKD. CDR3 bases: TGTGCCATCAGTGAGTCGGGACAGGGCGGCTATGGCTACACCTTC. It yields the protein CAISESGQGGYGYTF.

V usage is TRBV24-1 and J usage is TRBJ2-1; TRBD2 agrees at 14 bases. V shed 4 bases, J shed 1 base, and the junction held 2 bases outside the gene matches. The CDR3 runs 17 residues. Germline values: CDR1 KGHDR, CDR2 SFDVKD. CDR3 DNA sequence: TGTGCCACCAGTGACGGACTAGCGGGGGGTTCCTACAATGAGCAGTTCTTC. Its protein product is CATSDGLAGGSYNEQFF.

The rearrangement joins TRBV2 to TRBJ2-1; a possible D gene is TRBD2 (6 bases). The CDR3 totals 12 residues. Trimming took 7 bases from V and 7 from J, leaving 11 bases between them. The germline gives CDR1 SNHLY, CDR2 FYNNEI. The CDR3 sequence: CASKGLSNEQFF. In nucleotides, the CDR3 is TGTGCCAGCAAGGGACTCTCGAATGAGCAGTTCTTC. Drawing the rest from reference TRBV2 and TRBJ2-1, the complete variable domain is EPEVTQTPSHQVTQMGQEVILRCVPISNHLYFYWYRQILGQKVEFLVSFYNNEISEKSEIFDDQFSVERPDGSNFTLKIRSTKLEDSAMYFCASKGLSNEQFFGPGTRLTVL.

V and J are TRBV6-5 and TRBJ1-4, with D maybe TRBD1 (5 bases). Germline assignment: CDR1 MNHEY and CDR2 SVGAGI. The V gene lost 6 bases and the J gene lost 8 bases, with 16 bases spanning the gap. There are 14 residues in the CDR3. CDR3 sequence (DNA): TGTGCCAGCAGACCCGCGGGGGAAAGGGAAAAACTGTTTTTT. Translated: CASRPAGEREKLFF.

This chain connects TRBV6-4 to TRBJ2-1; 8 bases map to TRBD2. From germline, CDR1 is MRHNA and CDR2 SNTAGT. Germline trimming cut 0 bases from V and 9 bases from J; bases unmatched to any gene: 4. This CDR3 has 14 amino acids. The CDR3 is CASSDSVRGGEQFF. The CDR3 nucleotides read TGTGCCAGCAGTGACTCGGTCCGGGGGGGTGAGCAGTTCTTC.

The chain links TRBV11-2 to TRBJ2-3; no clear D gene. Germline CDR1 and CDR2: SGHAT and FQNNGV. The V end was cut by 7 bases, the J end by 1 base, with 6 bases between. The CDR3 length is 12 residues. The CDR3 DNA reads as TGTGCCAGCAAGTCGGGCACAGATACGCAGTATTTT. Its protein is CASKSGTDTQYF.

This chain links TRBV27 with TRBJ2-4; perhaps TRBD1 as D (5 bases). The CDR3 totals 17 residues. Germline V gene data show CDR1 as MNHEY and CDR2 as SMNVEV (reference sequence). V lost 1 base and J 1 base, leaving 14 bases between the germline ends. The CDR3 reads CASSLWSLRQAKNIQYF. Written as DNA, the CDR3 is TGTGCCAGCAGTTTATGGTCCCTAAGACAGGCCAAAAACATTCAGTACTTC.

The chain joins TRBV19 to TRBJ2-7; 12 nucleotides agree with TRBD1. Trimming cost V 7 bases and J 5 bases; bases outside gene matches: 6. The CDR3 loop spans 14 amino acids. CDR1 is LNHDA and CDR2 is SQIVND in the germline V gene (reference sequence). In DNA form, the CDR3 reads TGTGCCAGTACCCGGGACAGGGGGCACGACGAGCAGTACTTC. Translated: CASTRDRGHDEQYF.

The chain combines TRBV19 with TRBJ2-2; TRBD1 aligns across 8 bases. The CDR3 spans 17 residues. Germline trimming cut 3 bases from V and 4 bases from J; bases unmatched to any gene: 10. The germline V gene has CDR1 LNHDA and CDR2 SQIVND (reference sequence). CDR3 protein: CASSIIQRTGSTGELFF. Written as DNA, the CDR3 is TGTGCCAGTAGTATCATTCAGAGGACAGGGTCCACCGGGGAGCTGTTTTTT. Together with reference TRBV19 and TRBJ2-2, the CDR3 gives the full variable domain: DGGITQSPKYLFRKEGQNVTLSCEQNLNHDAMYWYRQDPGQGLRLIYYSQIVNDFQKGDIAEGYSVSREKKESFPLTVTSAQKNPTAFYLCASSIIQRTGSTGELFFGEGSRLTVL.

The V call is TRBV18, the J call TRBJ2-3; 13 bases line up with TRBD2. CDR3 length equals 13 residues. V dropped 6 bases and J dropped 13; count of bases not matched to a gene: 7. Germline V gives CDR1 KGHSH, CDR2 LQKENI. CDR3 in amino acids: CASSGTSGEREYF. The CDR3 nucleotides read TGTGCCAGCTCGGGGACTAGCGGGGAAAGGGAGTATTTT.

The table lists this clone with many counts. The chain has TRBV19 and TRBJ1-1, with 10 positions matching TRBD1. Per the germline V gene, CDR1 is LNHDA and CDR2 is SQIVND (reference sequence). Unmatched junction bases numbered 8, after V lost 4 bases and J lost 12 bases. This CDR3 has 13 residues. The CDR3 reads CASSTDRGRVSFF. The CDR3 coding sequence is TGTGCCAGTAGTACCGACAGGGGGCGCGTGTCTTTCTTT.

The rearrangement links TRBV5-1 to TRBJ1-1, with D possibly being TRBD1 (6 bases). V was cut by 0 bases and J by 7 bases, with 13 bases left in between. Per germline, CDR1 SGHRS and CDR2 YFSETQ. This CDR3 is 14 amino acids long. The DNA of the CDR3 is TGCGCCAGCAGCTTGGTAATGGGGGCTAATGAAGCTTTCTTT. Amino acid sequence: CASSLVMGANEAFF.

This clone was detected only a few times. The chain joins TRBV9 to TRBJ2-1, with D uncertain. Per germline, CDR1 SGDLS and CDR2 YYNGEE. Trimming left V 2 bases short and J 9 bases short, with 9 bases between. There are 12 residues in the CDR3. The CDR3 here is CASSVAITEQFF. The CDR3 coding sequence is TGTGCCAGCAGCGTCGCGATTACTGAGCAGTTCTTC.

The chain employs TRBV7-2 and TRBJ2-1, with D possibly matching TRBD2 (7 bases). The ends were cut back, 3 bases at V and 7 bases at J, with 16 bases in the middle. The length of the CDR3 is 15 residues. The germline gives CDR1 SGHTA, CDR2 FQGNSA. CDR3 loop: CASSFVLGGGNEQFF. For the CDR3, the DNA is TGTGCCAGCAGCTTTGTCTTAGGGGGGGGGAATGAGCAGTTCTTC.

The gene calls are TRBV5-1 and TRBJ1-2, with D tentatively TRBD1 (5 bases). Germline V lookup: CDR1 SGHRS, CDR2 YFSETQ. The CDR3 consists of 16 residues. V was trimmed by 0 bases and J by 0 bases, leaving 12 bases between them. In nucleotides, the CDR3 is TGCGCCAGCAGCTTGGGGGGCACCCTCACTAACTATGGCTACACCTTC. Translating gives CASSLGGTLTNYGYTF.

V is TRBV11-2 and J is TRBJ2-7; no reliable D call. Trimming shortened V by 4 bases and J by 0 bases, and 4 bases separated the two germline ends. Germline values: CDR1 SGHAT, CDR2 FQNNGV. This CDR3 is built from 12 residues. CDR3 sequence (DNA): TGTGCCAGCAGCTCGAGCTCCTACGAGCAGTACTTC. Translating gives CASSSSSYEQYF.

The chain uses TRBV19 and TRBJ2-3, with 8 bases matching TRBD2. The germline CDR1 and CDR2 sequences are LNHDA and SQIVND (reference sequence). The V and J ends lost 6 bases and 1 base, in that order; junction bases with no gene match: 6. CDR3 size: 15 residues. CDR3 DNA: TGTGCCAGTAGCCGGGGGGGCGGCCGCACAGATACGCAGTATTTT. This codes for CASSRGGGRTDTQYF.

In DNA form, the CDR3 reads TGTGCCTGCGTCGACAGCATAAACACTGAAGCTTTCTTT. Amino acids: CACVDSINTEAFF. This chain links TRBV19 with TRBJ1-1; D might be TRBD1 (5 bases). The germline V gene has CDR1 LNHDA and CDR2 SQIVND (reference sequence). This CDR3 is 13 amino acids long. Between the trimmed V and J ends, which lost 11 bases and 2 bases, there was a span of 15 bases.

The chain has TRBV19 and TRBJ1-5; maybe TRBD1 (6 bases). Trimming removed 5 bases from V and 5 bases from J, with 16 bases in between. Germline V CDR1 and CDR2: LNHDA, SQIVND (reference sequence). CDR3 length: 15 residues. CDR3 bases: TGTGCCAGTAGTCCGGAGGGGGACTATTATCAGCCCCAGCATTTT. This codes for CASSPEGDYYQPQHF.

The V gene is TRBV30, the J gene TRBJ1-2, with 9 bases that match TRBD1. Losses at the gene ends were 5 bases for V and 4 bases for J; bases not matched to a gene: 17. Looked up from germline, CDR1 is GTSNPN and CDR2 is SVGIG (reference sequence). This CDR3 has 17 residues. This chain's CDR3 is CAWGTGRKRPDGYGYTF. The DNA of the CDR3 is TGTGCCTGGGGGACAGGGCGTAAGAGGCCAGATGGCTATGGCTACACCTTC.

This CDR3 reads CDTRHGVDNEKLFF. CDR3 sequence (DNA): TGCGACACCCGGCACGGCGTCGATAATGAAAAACTGTTTTTT. The chain carries TRBV12-1 and TRBJ1-4; TRBD1 is taken as the D call from the table, unchecked against the DNA. TRBV12-1 is given as a pseudogene. The CDR3 loop spans 14 amino acids.